The following is a TCR beta chain sequence with its context. The record originates from a study of blood T cell repertoires in COVID-19. Study information: T cells, B-cell-depleted T cells, or PBMCs supplied cDNA or gDNA.

The germline V gene has CDR1 SGDLS and CDR2 YYNGEE. The CDR3 has 15 residues. Between the trimmed V and J ends, which lost 7 bases and 0 bases, there was a span of 15 bases. Some clones are missing from TCRdb's copy, which holds only in-frame ones; the method was immunoSEQ multiplex PCR. Here the sample spans about 47,000 clones, around 65% being singletons. This chain joins TRBV9 and TRBJ2-3; TRBD2 is a possible D gene (6 bases). Sequenced input: peripheral blood. The receptor was derived from a woman aged 70-85 years with acute or convalescent COVID-19. Written as DNA, the CDR3 is TGTGCCAGCCCCGCCGGCGGGGCTAGCACAGATACGCAGTATTTT. Encoded protein: CASPAGGASTDTQYF.